This T cell receptor beta chain was sequenced for a study of T-cell memory formation after mild COVID-19. Study-level information: Largely donor-specific sequence clusters came from a couple of donors. Study conclusions and caveats: Clones that shrank (day 15 to 85) were balanced CD4/CD8, whereas later expanders leaned CD4+.

V was pared by 6 bases and J by 6 bases, with 16 bases between. This CDR3 contains 14 residues. Constant-segment-primed 5'RACE gave TCR alpha and TCR beta cDNA libraries with sample barcodes and UMIs. From the 5' RACE reads, TCRdb called clonotypes with MiXCR, one entry per CDR3 protein. The sample holds a few hundred thousand distinct CDR3 sequences, more than 15% seen once. This clonotype occurred a few times. Antigen specificity is unknown. Source material: PBMCs or a T cell subset sorted from them (not recorded which). The sequence was collected from a man between 18 and 29 years old who had mild COVID-19 (a few samples of this study predate the infection). Cell type and time point are not known. This rearrangement joins TRBV12-3 or TRBV12-4 to TRBJ2-3, with D unclear. The CDR3 sequence: CASSPVAEIDTQYF. DNA of the CDR3: TGTGCCAGCAGCCCGGTCGCTGAGATTGATACGCAGTATTTT.